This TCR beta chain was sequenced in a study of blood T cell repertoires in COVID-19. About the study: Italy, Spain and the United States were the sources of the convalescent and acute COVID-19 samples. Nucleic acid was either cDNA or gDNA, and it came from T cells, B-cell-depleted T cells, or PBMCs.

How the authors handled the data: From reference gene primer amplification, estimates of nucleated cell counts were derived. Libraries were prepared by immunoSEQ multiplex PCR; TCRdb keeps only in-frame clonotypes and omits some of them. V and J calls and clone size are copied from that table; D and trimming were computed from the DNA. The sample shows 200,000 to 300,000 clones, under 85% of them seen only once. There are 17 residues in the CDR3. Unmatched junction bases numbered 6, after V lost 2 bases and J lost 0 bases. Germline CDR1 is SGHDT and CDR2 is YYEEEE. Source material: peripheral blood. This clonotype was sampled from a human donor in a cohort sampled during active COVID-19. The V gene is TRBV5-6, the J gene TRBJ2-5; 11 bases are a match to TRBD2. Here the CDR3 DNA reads TGTGCCAGCAGCTTCATGACTAGCGGGGCCTACCAAGAGACCCAGTACTTC. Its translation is CASSFMTSGAYQETQYF.